A selection of T cell receptor beta chains follows, all from one sample in a study of identical twins. TCRdb reanalysed the 5' RACE reads using MiXCR and keeps one entry per CDR3 protein. Seen here are hundreds of thousands of distinct CDR3 sequences, roughly 7.1% observed once, and the top ten hold over 1.5%. This same sample was also part of a study on yellow fever vaccine responses in identical twins.

Sequencing input: PBMCs. These receptors were collected from a woman in her late teens or twenties in good health. The CDR3 runs from the conserved cysteine through the conserved F or W. A D gene is named only where the DNA matches it firmly. Some rows mark clone size as missing; the rest say once, few, many or name a class of expanded clone.

d_call: TRBD1; clone_size: many; v_call: TRBV5-1; j_call: TRBJ2-1; cdr3_nt: TGCGCCAGCAGCTTGGCCTGGGGGCAGGGGGAGCATGAGCAGTTCTTC; cdr3_aa: CASSLAWGQGEHEQFF
d_call: .; clone_size: few; v_call: TRBV20-1; j_call: TRBJ2-3; cdr3_nt: TGCAGTGCTAACCCCGGACTGGTGGGCACAGATACGCAGTATTTT; cdr3_aa: CSANPGLVGTDTQYF
d_call: TRBD1; clone_size: few; v_call: TRBV11-2; j_call: TRBJ2-3; cdr3_nt: TGTGCCAGCAGCCCCCTCCGGACAGGGATCTTCGCAGATACGCAGTATTTT; cdr3_aa: CASSPLRTGIFADTQYF
d_call: .; clone_size: few; v_call: TRBV20-1; j_call: TRBJ2-7; cdr3_nt: TGCAGTGCTTGGACAGTGAGCACCTACGAGCAGTACTTC; cdr3_aa: CSAWTVSTYEQYF
d_call: .; clone_size: few; v_call: TRBV10-3; j_call: TRBJ2-1; cdr3_nt: TGTGCCACAACTCCAGGGGAACCGTACAATGAGCAGTTCTTC; cdr3_aa: CATTPGEPYNEQFF
d_call: .; clone_size: many; v_call: TRBV7-9; j_call: TRBJ1-1; cdr3_nt: TGTGCCAGCAGCCCATACCTGAACACTGAAGCTTTCTTT; cdr3_aa: CASSPYLNTEAFF
d_call: TRBD1; clone_size: many; v_call: TRBV7-9; j_call: TRBJ2-1; cdr3_nt: TGTGCCAGCAGCTTTGGACAGGGGAGGTACAATGAGCAGTTCTTC; cdr3_aa: CASSFGQGRYNEQFF
d_call: .; clone_size: many; v_call: TRBV10-3; j_call: TRBJ1-2; cdr3_nt: TGTGCCATCACCGGGCTCGGGGCAAGGGCTGGCTACACCTTC; cdr3_aa: CAITGLGARAGYTF
d_call: TRBD2; clone_size: many; v_call: TRBV20-1; j_call: TRBJ2-3; cdr3_nt: TGCAGTGCTAGACGGGAGGGCACAGATACGCAGTATTTT; cdr3_aa: CSARREGTDTQYF
d_call: TRBD2; clone_size: many; v_call: TRBV10-3; j_call: TRBJ2-1; cdr3_nt: TGTGCCATCAGTGGTCTAGCGGGAGAGAGGTCGTACGGCCCGAGCTCCTACAATGAGCAGTTCTTC; cdr3_aa: CAISGLAGERSYGPSSYNEQFF
d_call: .; clone_size: many; v_call: TRBV6-5; j_call: TRBJ1-2; cdr3_nt: TGTGCCAGCACGCAAGGGAACTATGGCTACACCTTC; cdr3_aa: CASTQGNYGYTF
d_call: TRBD2; clone_size: few; v_call: TRBV29-1; j_call: TRBJ2-7; cdr3_nt: TGCAGCGTAAGCGGACTAGCGGGAGATCGCAGGAACGAGCAGTACTTC; cdr3_aa: CSVSGLAGDRRNEQYF
d_call: TRBD2; clone_size: many; v_call: TRBV5-5; j_call: TRBJ2-2; cdr3_nt: TGTGCCAGCAGCTACAGCGGGGTCGACACCGGGGAGCTGTTTTTT; cdr3_aa: CASSYSGVDTGELFF
d_call: TRBD2; clone_size: many; v_call: TRBV29-1; j_call: TRBJ2-1; cdr3_nt: TGCAGCGTTGAGGTAGCGGGAGGGTCTGATGAGCAGTTCTTC; cdr3_aa: CSVEVAGGSDEQFF
d_call: TRBD1; clone_size: .; v_call: TRBV11-2; j_call: TRBJ2-7; cdr3_nt: TGTGCCAGCAGGGGCCCCGGGACAGGGTTCCACGAGCAGTACTTC; cdr3_aa: CASRGPGTGFHEQYF
d_call: .; clone_size: many; v_call: TRBV28; j_call: TRBJ2-5; cdr3_nt: TGTGCCAGCAGCCCATGGCTTGGACAGATTGAAGAGACCCAGTACTTC; cdr3_aa: CASSPWLGQIEETQYF
d_call: .; clone_size: .; v_call: TRBV6-1; j_call: TRBJ2-1; cdr3_nt: TGTGCCAGCAGCCCCAGAATAGTAAGGGGCCTCAATGAGCAGTTCTTC; cdr3_aa: CASSPRIVRGLNEQFF
d_call: .; clone_size: .; v_call: TRBV24-1; j_call: TRBJ2-1; cdr3_nt: TGTGCCACCAGTGCCCCGGGGACCTACAATGAGCAGTTCTTC; cdr3_aa: CATSAPGTYNEQFF
d_call: TRBD1; clone_size: few; v_call: TRBV12-3/TRBV12-4; j_call: TRBJ1-1; cdr3_nt: TGTGCCAGCACCACAAAGACAGGGTGGGGGCACACTGAAGCTTTCTTT; cdr3_aa: CASTTKTGWGHTEAFF
d_call: TRBD1; clone_size: .; v_call: TRBV11-1; j_call: TRBJ2-1; cdr3_nt: TGTGCCAGCAGCTTAGGCGGGACAGGGTTCCGGAACTCCTACAATGAGCAGTTCTTC; cdr3_aa: CASSLGGTGFRNSYNEQFF
d_call: TRBD1; clone_size: few; v_call: TRBV5-1; j_call: TRBJ2-1; cdr3_nt: TGCGCCAGCAACTTGGGCCAGGACAGGGCGGTCTTC; cdr3_aa: CASNLGQDRAVF
d_call: .; clone_size: .; v_call: TRBV12-3/TRBV12-4; j_call: TRBJ1-2; cdr3_nt: TGTGCCAGCAGTTTAATTGGTGGGAACTATGGCTACACCTTC; cdr3_aa: CASSLIGGNYGYTF
d_call: .; clone_size: .; v_call: TRBV4-1; j_call: TRBJ1-2; cdr3_nt: TGCGCCAGCAGCCAAGATCGTGGGGGATATGGCTACACCTTC; cdr3_aa: CASSQDRGGYGYTF
d_call: TRBD1; clone_size: .; v_call: TRBV5-1; j_call: TRBJ2-1; cdr3_nt: TGCGCCAGCAGCCCAGGACAGGGCAGTACCGAGCAGTTCTTC; cdr3_aa: CASSPGQGSTEQFF
d_call: .; clone_size: few; v_call: TRBV25-1; j_call: TRBJ2-5; cdr3_nt: TGTGCCAGCAGTGAACTAGTGTTTCCGGAGACCCAGTACTTC; cdr3_aa: CASSELVFPETQYF
d_call: .; clone_size: many; v_call: TRBV7-7; j_call: TRBJ2-1; cdr3_nt: TGTGCCAGCAGCTATGACTTTTACAATGAGCAGTTCTTC; cdr3_aa: CASSYDFYNEQFF
d_call: TRBD2; clone_size: .; v_call: TRBV2; j_call: TRBJ2-1; cdr3_nt: TGTGCCAGCAGGAGACTAGCGGGGAGCTCCTACAATGAGCAGTTCTTC; cdr3_aa: CASRRLAGSSYNEQFF
d_call: TRBD1; clone_size: .; v_call: TRBV12-3/TRBV12-4; j_call: TRBJ2-2; cdr3_nt: TGTGCCAGCACCGGAGAGGGGGCCAGTACCGGGGAGCTGTTTTTT; cdr3_aa: CASTGEGASTGELFF
d_call: .; clone_size: .; v_call: TRBV6-1; j_call: TRBJ2-3; cdr3_nt: TGTGCCAGCAGTGAATACGGAGGGTCGATGTCGGATACGCAGTATTTT; cdr3_aa: CASSEYGGSMSDTQYF
d_call: .; clone_size: .; v_call: TRBV3-1; j_call: TRBJ2-1; cdr3_nt: TGTGCCAGCAGCCAAGATATCGCGAGGGCTAGCCCATGGAATGAGCAGTTCTTC; cdr3_aa: CASSQDIARASPWNEQFF
d_call: .; clone_size: few; v_call: TRBV6-5; j_call: TRBJ1-5; cdr3_nt: TGTGCCAGCAGTTACCAGGGACACCAGCATTTT; cdr3_aa: CASSYQGHQHF
d_call: .; clone_size: few; v_call: TRBV10-3; j_call: TRBJ2-2; cdr3_nt: TGTGCCATCAGTGAGTCGAGACTACCGAACACCGGGGAGCTGTTTTTT; cdr3_aa: CAISESRLPNTGELFF
d_call: TRBD1; clone_size: .; v_call: TRBV27; j_call: TRBJ2-7; cdr3_nt: TGTGCCAGCAGTTTATCACGCCAGGGGGCTTACGAGCAGTACTTC; cdr3_aa: CASSLSRQGAYEQYF
d_call: .; clone_size: many; v_call: TRBV2; j_call: TRBJ2-1; cdr3_nt: TGTGCCAGCAGTGCTGGTGGGGGGGCCATTGATGAGCAGTTCTTC; cdr3_aa: CASSAGGGAIDEQFF
d_call: TRBD2; clone_size: .; v_call: TRBV10-3; j_call: TRBJ2-1; cdr3_nt: TGTGCCATCAGTGAGTCCGTAGGGGGTAGCGGGAAGTCTGAGCAGTTCTTC; cdr3_aa: CAISESVGGSGKSEQFF
d_call: TRBD2; clone_size: few; v_call: TRBV5-4; j_call: TRBJ2-3; cdr3_nt: TGTGCCAGCAGCTACACCGGACTAGCGGGGGCCATCCCTGGGACAGATACGCAGTATTTT; cdr3_aa: CASSYTGLAGAIPGTDTQYF
d_call: .; clone_size: many; v_call: TRBV12-3/TRBV12-4; j_call: TRBJ2-1; cdr3_nt: TGTGCCAGCAGTCGGCTAGCGTACAATGAGCAGTTCTTC; cdr3_aa: CASSRLAYNEQFF
d_call: .; clone_size: .; v_call: TRBV7-9; j_call: TRBJ2-2; cdr3_nt: TGTGCCAGCGGCCAGCGGACCGGGGAGCTGTTTTTT; cdr3_aa: CASGQRTGELFF